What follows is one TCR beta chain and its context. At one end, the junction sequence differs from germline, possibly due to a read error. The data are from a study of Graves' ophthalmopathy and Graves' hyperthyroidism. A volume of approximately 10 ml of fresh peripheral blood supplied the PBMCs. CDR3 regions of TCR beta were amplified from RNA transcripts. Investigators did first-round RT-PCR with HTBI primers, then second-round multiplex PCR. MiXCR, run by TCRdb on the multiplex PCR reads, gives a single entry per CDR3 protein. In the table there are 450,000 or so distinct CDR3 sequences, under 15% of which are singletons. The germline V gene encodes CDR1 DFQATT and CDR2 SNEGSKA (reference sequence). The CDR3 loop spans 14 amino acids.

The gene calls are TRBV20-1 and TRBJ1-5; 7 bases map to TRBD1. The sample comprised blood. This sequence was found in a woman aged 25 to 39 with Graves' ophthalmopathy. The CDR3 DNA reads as TGCAGTGCTAGCCTGGGAGGGGGCTATCAGCCTCAGCATTTT. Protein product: CSASLGGGYQPQHF.